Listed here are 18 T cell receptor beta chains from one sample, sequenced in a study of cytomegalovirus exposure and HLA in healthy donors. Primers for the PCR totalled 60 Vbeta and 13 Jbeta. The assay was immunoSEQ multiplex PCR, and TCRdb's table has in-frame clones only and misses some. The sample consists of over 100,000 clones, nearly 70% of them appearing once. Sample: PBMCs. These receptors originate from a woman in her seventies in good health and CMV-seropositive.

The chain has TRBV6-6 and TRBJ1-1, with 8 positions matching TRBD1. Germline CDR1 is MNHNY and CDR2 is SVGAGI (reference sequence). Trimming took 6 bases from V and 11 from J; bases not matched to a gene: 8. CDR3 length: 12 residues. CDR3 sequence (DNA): TGTGCCAGCAGGCCAGGGGGCGGGAAGGCTTTCTTT. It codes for CASRPGGGKAFF.

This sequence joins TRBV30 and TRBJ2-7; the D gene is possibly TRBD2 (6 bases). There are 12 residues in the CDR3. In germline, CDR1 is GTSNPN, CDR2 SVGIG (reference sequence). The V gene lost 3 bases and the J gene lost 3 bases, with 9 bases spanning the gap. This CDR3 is CAWRRGLYEQYF. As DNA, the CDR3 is TGTGCCTGGAGACGGGGACTCTACGAGCAGTACTTC.

CDR3: CASSLTTSGGPVTGELFF. Here the CDR3 DNA reads TGTGCCAGCAGCTTGACGACTAGCGGGGGGCCGGTAACCGGGGAGCTGTTTTTT. This rearrangement joins TRBV7-9 to TRBJ2-2, with 13 bases matching TRBD2. CDR3 length equals 18 residues. V lost 3 bases to trimming and J lost 5 bases; unmatched junction nucleotides: 9. Germline V lookup: CDR1 SEHNR, CDR2 FQNEAQ (reference sequence).

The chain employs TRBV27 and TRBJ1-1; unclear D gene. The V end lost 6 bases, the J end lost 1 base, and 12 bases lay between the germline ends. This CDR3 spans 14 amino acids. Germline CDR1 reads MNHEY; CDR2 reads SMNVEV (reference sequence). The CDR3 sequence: CASSSAWRNTEAFF. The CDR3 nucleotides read TGTGCCAGCAGCTCCGCCTGGAGGAACACTGAAGCTTTCTTT.

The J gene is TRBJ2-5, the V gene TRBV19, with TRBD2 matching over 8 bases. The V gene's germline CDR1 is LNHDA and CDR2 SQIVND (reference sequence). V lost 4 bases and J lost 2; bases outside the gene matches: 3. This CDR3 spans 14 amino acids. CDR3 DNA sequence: TGTGCCAGTAGTAGCGGGGGGCTACAAGAGACCCAGTACTTC. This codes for CASSSGGLQETQYF.

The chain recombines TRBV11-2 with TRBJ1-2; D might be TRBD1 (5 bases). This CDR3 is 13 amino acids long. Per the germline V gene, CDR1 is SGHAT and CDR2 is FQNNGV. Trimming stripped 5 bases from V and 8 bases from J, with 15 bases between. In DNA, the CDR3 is TGTGCCAGCAGCCCTCTGGGGGGAGGAGGCTACACCTTC. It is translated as CASSPLGGGGYTF. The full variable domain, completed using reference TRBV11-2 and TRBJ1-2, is EAGVAQSPRYKIIEKRQSVAFWCNPISGHATLYWYQQILGQGPKLLIQFQNNGVVDDSQLPKDRFSAERLKGVDSTLKIQPAKLEDSAVYLCASSPLGGGGYTFGSGTRLTVV.

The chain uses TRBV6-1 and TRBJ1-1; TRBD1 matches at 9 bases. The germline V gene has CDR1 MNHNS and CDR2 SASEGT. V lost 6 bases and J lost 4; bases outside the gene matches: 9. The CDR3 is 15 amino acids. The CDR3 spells CASRAGTGRATEAFF. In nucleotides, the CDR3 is TGTGCCAGCAGGGCGGGGACAGGGCGGGCCACTGAAGCTTTCTTT.

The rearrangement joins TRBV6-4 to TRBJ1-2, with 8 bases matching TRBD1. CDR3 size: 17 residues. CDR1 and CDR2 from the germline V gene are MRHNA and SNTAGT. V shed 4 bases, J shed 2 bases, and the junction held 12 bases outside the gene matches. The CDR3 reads CASSVSQGAGGNYGYTF. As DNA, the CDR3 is TGTGCCAGCAGTGTTTCCCAGGGGGCAGGGGGAAACTATGGCTACACCTTC.

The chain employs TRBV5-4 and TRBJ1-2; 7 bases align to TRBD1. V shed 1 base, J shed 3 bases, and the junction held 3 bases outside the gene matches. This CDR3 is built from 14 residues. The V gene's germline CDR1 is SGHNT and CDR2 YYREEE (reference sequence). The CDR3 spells CASSLQGQHYGYTF. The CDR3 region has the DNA TGTGCCAGCAGCTTGCAGGGACAGCACTATGGCTACACCTTC.

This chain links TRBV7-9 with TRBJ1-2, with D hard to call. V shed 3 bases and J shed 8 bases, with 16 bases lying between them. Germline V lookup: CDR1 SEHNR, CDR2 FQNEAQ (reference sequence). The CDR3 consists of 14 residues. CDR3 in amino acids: CASSFQDLGVGYTF. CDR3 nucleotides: TGTGCCAGCAGCTTCCAAGACCTCGGAGTGGGCTACACCTTC.

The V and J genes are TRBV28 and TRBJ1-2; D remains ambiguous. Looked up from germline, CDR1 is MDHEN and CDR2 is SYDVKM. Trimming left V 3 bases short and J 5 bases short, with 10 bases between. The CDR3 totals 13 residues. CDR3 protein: CASSLVGDYGYTF. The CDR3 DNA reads TGTGCCAGCAGTTTGGTCGGGGATTATGGCTACACCTTC.

In nucleotides, the CDR3 is TGTGCCGCATCCCCCGGCGGGACAGGGCGCTACGAGCAGTACTTC. The encoded protein is CAASPGGTGRYEQYF. This chain uses TRBV25-1 with TRBJ2-7; 9 bases map to TRBD1. Per germline, CDR1 MGHDK and CDR2 SYGVNS. The CDR3 is 15 residues long. J lost 3 bases, V lost 11 bases, and 14 bases had no gene match.

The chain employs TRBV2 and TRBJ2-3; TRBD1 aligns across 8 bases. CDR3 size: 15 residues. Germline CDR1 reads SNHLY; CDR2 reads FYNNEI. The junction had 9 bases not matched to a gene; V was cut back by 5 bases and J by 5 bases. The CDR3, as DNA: TGTGCCAGCAGTTTTCTACAGGGGGGAGGAGATACGCAGTATTTT. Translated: CASSFLQGGGDTQYF.

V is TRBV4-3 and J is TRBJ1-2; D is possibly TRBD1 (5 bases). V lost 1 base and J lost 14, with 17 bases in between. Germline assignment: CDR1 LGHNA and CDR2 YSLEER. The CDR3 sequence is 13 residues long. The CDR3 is CASSQGSRAPSTF. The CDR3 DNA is TGCGCCAGCAGCCAAGGTAGCAGGGCCCCTTCAACCTTC.

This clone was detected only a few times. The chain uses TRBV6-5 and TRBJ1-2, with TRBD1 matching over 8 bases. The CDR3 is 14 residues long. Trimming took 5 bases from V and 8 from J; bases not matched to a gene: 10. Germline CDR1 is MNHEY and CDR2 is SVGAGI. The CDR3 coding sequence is TGTGCCAGCAGTAACGGACAGGGCCTAGGCGGCTACACCTTC. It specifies CASSNGQGLGGYTF.

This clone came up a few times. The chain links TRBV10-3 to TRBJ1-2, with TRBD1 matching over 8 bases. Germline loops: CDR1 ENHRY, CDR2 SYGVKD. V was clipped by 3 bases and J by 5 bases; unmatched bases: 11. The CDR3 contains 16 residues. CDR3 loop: CAISDTTGAIYYGYTF. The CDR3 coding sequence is TGTGCCATCAGTGACACGACAGGGGCCATTTATTATGGCTACACCTTC.

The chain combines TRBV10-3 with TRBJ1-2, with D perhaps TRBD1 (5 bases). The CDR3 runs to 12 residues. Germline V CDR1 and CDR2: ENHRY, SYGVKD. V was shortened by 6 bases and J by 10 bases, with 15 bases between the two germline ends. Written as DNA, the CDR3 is TGTGCCATCAGCCTGGGCGGGGCCTTCTACACCTTC. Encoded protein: CAISLGGAFYTF.

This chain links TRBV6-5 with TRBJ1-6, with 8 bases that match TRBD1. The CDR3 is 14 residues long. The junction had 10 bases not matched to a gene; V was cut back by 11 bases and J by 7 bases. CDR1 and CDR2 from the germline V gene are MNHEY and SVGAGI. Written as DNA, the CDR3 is TGTGCCGCCTCCCTTTCAGGGGGCAATTCACCCCTCCACTTT. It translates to CAASLSGGNSPLHF.